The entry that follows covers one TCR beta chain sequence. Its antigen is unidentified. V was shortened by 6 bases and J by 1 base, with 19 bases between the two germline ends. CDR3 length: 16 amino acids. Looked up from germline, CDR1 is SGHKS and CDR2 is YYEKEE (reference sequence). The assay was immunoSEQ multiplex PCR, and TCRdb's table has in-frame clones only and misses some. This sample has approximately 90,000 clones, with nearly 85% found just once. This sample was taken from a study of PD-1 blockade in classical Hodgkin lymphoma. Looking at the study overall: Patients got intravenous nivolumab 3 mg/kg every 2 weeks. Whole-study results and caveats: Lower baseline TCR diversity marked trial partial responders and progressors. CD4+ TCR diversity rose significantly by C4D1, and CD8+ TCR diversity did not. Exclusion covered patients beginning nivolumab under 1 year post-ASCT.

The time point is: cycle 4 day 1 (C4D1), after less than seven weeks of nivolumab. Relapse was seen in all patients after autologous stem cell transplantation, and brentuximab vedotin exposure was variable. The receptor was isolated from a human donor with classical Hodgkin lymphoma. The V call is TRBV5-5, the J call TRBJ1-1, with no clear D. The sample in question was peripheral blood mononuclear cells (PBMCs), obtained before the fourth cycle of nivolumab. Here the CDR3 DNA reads TGTGCCAGCAACCCAGGATCCCCGATTGGGAACACTGAAGCTTTCTTT. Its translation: CASNPGSPIGNTEAFF.